These 29 T cell receptor beta chains came from one sample sequenced in a study of T cells in Graves' hyperthyroidism and ophthalmopathy. Amplification of TCR beta CDR3 regions used RNA as the template. TCR CDR3 regions were first amplified by RT-PCR with HTBI primers. TCRdb re-called the multiplex PCR reads through MiXCR, storing one row per CDR3 protein. The sample holds hundreds of thousands of distinct CDR3 sequences, about 20% seen once. The sample was blood. The receptors here all came from a woman younger than 35 with Graves' hyperthyroidism.

The sample holds many counts of this clonotype. The rearrangement uses TRBV28 and TRBJ2-4; 8 nucleotides agree with TRBD2. Germline assignment: CDR1 MDHEN and CDR2 SYDVKM. V lost 5 bases to trimming and J lost 0 bases; unmatched junction nucleotides: 6. CDR3 length: 16 amino acids. In DNA, the CDR3 is TGTGCCAGCAGTCCACGACTAGCGTTAGCCAAAAACATTCAGTACTTC. Translation gives CASSPRLALAKNIQYF. The whole variable domain, remainder taken from reference TRBV28 and TRBJ2-4, is DVKVTQSSRYLVKRTGEKVFLECVQDMDHENMFWYRQDPGLGLRLIYFSYDVKMKEKGDIPEGYSVSREKKERFSLILESASTNQTSMYLCASSPRLALAKNIQYFGAGTRLSVL.

This clonotype showed up many times. The rearrangement uses TRBV29-1 and TRBJ2-7; D gene uncertain. V was clipped by 4 bases and J by 3 bases, with 19 bases between them. CDR3 size: 15 residues. Germline V gives CDR1 SQVTM, CDR2 ANQGSEA. The CDR3 protein is CSVGLAFSKVYEQYF. The CDR3, as DNA: TGCAGCGTTGGCCTCGCGTTCAGCAAAGTCTACGAGCAGTACTTC.

Many counts were recorded for this clonotype. The rearrangement links TRBV2 to TRBJ2-7; TRBD1 matches 10 bases. V gave up 7 bases and J gave up 3 bases; unmatched junction bases: 3. This CDR3 is 13 amino acids long. Germline assignment: CDR1 SNHLY and CDR2 FYNNEI. CDR3 residues: CASIRDRGYEQYF. The CDR3 DNA reads TGTGCCAGCATTCGGGACAGGGGCTACGAGCAGTACTTC. Variable domain in full (rest from reference TRBV2 and TRBJ2-7): EPEVTQTPSHQVTQMGQEVILRCVPISNHLYFYWYRQILGQKVEFLVSFYNNEISEKSEIFDDQFSVERPDGSNFTLKIRSTKLEDSAMYFCASIRDRGYEQYFGPGTRLTVT.

The chain recombines TRBV6-7 with TRBJ1-2; D may be TRBD1 (5 bases). TRBV6-7 is filed as an ORF, its function uncertain. V was trimmed by 1 base and J by 7 bases, leaving 28 bases between them. The CDR3 has 19 residues. CDR3 DNA sequence: TGTGCCAGCAGTTACTTCGACGGTGGGTTAGTAATAGGACACGGTGGCTACACCTTC. The encoded protein is CASSYFDGGLVIGHGGYTF.

This clonotype was counted ten times or more. The chain carries TRBV19 and TRBJ1-2; the match to TRBD1 covers 10 bases. The CDR3 is 15 residues long. Germline V gene data show CDR1 as LNHDA and CDR2 as SQIVND (reference sequence). The V and J ends lost 6 bases and 6 bases, in that order; junction bases with no gene match: 10. This chain's CDR3 is CASSFSTGGINGYTF. The CDR3 DNA reads as TGTGCCAGTAGCTTCTCGACAGGGGGCATTAATGGCTACACCTTC.

The chain uses TRBV19 and TRBJ1-2; the D is unclear. The V gene lost 2 bases and the J gene lost 1 base, with 2 bases spanning the gap. Per germline, CDR1 LNHDA and CDR2 SQIVND (reference sequence). The CDR3 is 12 residues long. CDR3 coding DNA: TGTGCCAGTAGTATAAATAACTATGGCTACACCTTC. Its translation is CASSINNYGYTF.

This clonotype has ten or more counts. This chain uses TRBV6-1 with TRBJ2-4, with D uncertain. Between the trimmed V and J ends, which lost 4 bases and 1 base, there was a span of 8 bases. Per the germline V gene, CDR1 is MNHNS and CDR2 is SASEGT. The CDR3 is 14 residues long. The CDR3 DNA reads TGTGCCAGCAGTGTCGCCATGGCCAAAAACATTCAGTACTTC. It is translated as CASSVAMAKNIQYF.

Only a few counts were recorded for this clonotype. This rearrangement joins TRBV12-3 or TRBV12-4 to TRBJ1-2, with unresolved D. V lost 6 bases, J lost 1 base, and 12 bases lay in between. The CDR3 spans 14 residues. As DNA, the CDR3 is TGTGCCAGCAGCGCCTCGCGCAGTAACTATGGCTACACCTTC. Encoded protein: CASSASRSNYGYTF.

This clonotype was detected a few times. The junction shows a germline mismatch at one end, possibly a read error. CDR3 protein: CANSKSRQETQYF. The DNA of the CDR3 is TGTGCCAACAGTAAGAGCAGACAAGAGACCCAGTACTTC. The chain carries TRBV6-1 and TRBJ2-5; no definite D call. The CDR3 consists of 13 residues. Germline values: CDR1 MNHNS, CDR2 SASEGT.

This clonotype was found many times. CDR3 residues: CAGPTGGKRIRNTEAFF. The CDR3 nucleotides are TGTGCTGGACCCACAGGGGGCAAAAGAATAAGGAACACTGAAGCTTTCTTT. The chain has TRBV12-5 and TRBJ1-1, with 9 nucleotides matching TRBD1. The CDR3 consists of 17 residues. The germline gives CDR1 LGHNT, CDR2 FRNRAP. V lost 11 bases and J lost 1; bases outside the gene matches: 17.

The chain couples TRBV10-3 to TRBJ1-1, with a weak D call TRBD1 (6 bases). Trimming shortened V by 10 bases and J by 1 base, and 19 bases separated the two germline ends. This CDR3 region has 15 residues. Germline V gene data show CDR1 as ENHRY and CDR2 as SYGVKD. This CDR3 is CATRTLAGANTEAFF. The CDR3 coding sequence is TGTGCCACCCGAACTTTAGCAGGGGCGAACACTGAAGCTTTCTTT.

The rearrangement uses TRBV27 and TRBJ2-2; 8 bases match TRBD1. V dropped 6 bases and J dropped 4; count of bases not matched to a gene: 7. The CDR3 is made up of 15 amino acids. Germline-derived CDR1 and CDR2 are MNHEY and SMNVEV (reference sequence). CDR3 nucleotide sequence: TGTGCCAGCAGCGCGGACAGGGCGGGCACCGGGGAGCTGTTTTTT. Its protein is CASSADRAGTGELFF.

This clonotype was seen ten or more times. The genes are TRBV11-2 and TRBJ1-1; 8 bases match TRBD1. The germline V gene has CDR1 SGHAT and CDR2 FQNNGV. V gave up 5 bases and J gave up 4 bases; unmatched junction bases: 12. The CDR3 length is 16 residues. The CDR3 coding sequence is TGTGCCAGCAGCCCTACAGGGGGGGAATGGGGCACTGAAGCTTTCTTT. It encodes CASSPTGGEWGTEAFF.

The sample holds many counts of this clonotype. The chain carries TRBV30 and TRBJ1-2; no firm D call. CDR1 and CDR2 from the germline V gene are GTSNPN and SVGIG (reference sequence). V gave up 4 bases and J gave up 4 bases, with 10 bases separating them. The CDR3 totals 12 residues. The CDR3 here is CAWIRGIYGYTF. Written as DNA, the CDR3 is TGTGCCTGGATCCGGGGAATCTATGGCTACACCTTC.

This clonotype was detected many times. The rearrangement joins TRBV6-8 to TRBJ1-2, with a possible D match to TRBD1 (5 bases). This CDR3 is built from 12 residues. Trimming shortened V by 4 bases and J by 9 bases, and 12 bases separated the two germline ends. The germline gives CDR1 MNHGY, CDR2 SAAAGT. DNA for the CDR3: TGTGCCAGCAGTTCCCAAGACAGAAGCTACACCTTC. This sequence encodes CASSSQDRSYTF.

In the case of this clonotype: The missing conserved phenylalanine or tryptophan at the end of this CDR3 makes a read error likely. V usage is TRBV12-3 or TRBV12-4 and J usage is TRBJ1-2; the D gene is possibly TRBD1 (5 bases). The V end lost 6 bases, the J end lost 1 base, and 12 bases lay between the germline ends. The CDR3 is 14 amino acids. CDR3 protein: CASSPGVGNYGYTY. In DNA, the CDR3 is TGTGCCAGCAGCCCGGGGGTTGGTAACTATGGCTACACCTAC.

This clonotype was observed many times. The chain has TRBV12-3 or TRBV12-4 and TRBJ1-2; D uncertain. The CDR3 runs to 12 residues. V was shortened by 6 bases and J by 2 bases, with 7 bases between the two germline ends. The CDR3 is CASRLGNYGYTF. The CDR3 DNA is TGTGCCAGCAGACTCGGGAACTATGGCTACACCTTC.

This clonotype was seen at least ten times. The chain links TRBV12-3 or TRBV12-4 to TRBJ2-5; either TRBD1 or TRBD2 may fit D (5 bases each). This CDR3 contains 16 residues. The ends were cut back, 6 bases at V and 2 bases at J, with 19 bases in the middle. The CDR3 region is CASRNPLAGAQETQYF. Written as DNA, the CDR3 is TGTGCCAGCAGGAATCCTCTAGCTGGGGCGCAAGAGACCCAGTACTTC.

This clonotype appeared many times. The chain is built from TRBV20-1 and TRBJ1-1, with D hard to call. Germline V gives CDR1 DFQATT, CDR2 SNEGSKA (reference sequence). The V end was cut by 1 base, the J end by 6 bases, with 9 bases between. The CDR3 runs to 12 residues. CDR3 amino acids: CSARVGWAEAFF. The CDR3 DNA follows: TGCAGTGCTAGAGTGGGATGGGCTGAAGCTTTCTTT.

This chain uses TRBV2 with TRBJ1-5; D is unresolved. This CDR3 region has 12 residues. Germline values: CDR1 SNHLY, CDR2 FYNNEI. Between the trimmed V and J ends, which lost 2 bases and 9 bases, there was a span of 8 bases. CDR3 amino acids: CASSELEWPQHF. CDR3 coding DNA: TGTGCCAGCAGTGAACTGGAATGGCCCCAGCATTTT.

The V and J genes are TRBV4-1 and TRBJ2-7; D not certain. Per the germline V gene, CDR1 is MGHRA and CDR2 is YSYEKL. The V gene lost 0 bases and the J gene lost 6 bases, with 9 bases spanning the gap. The CDR3 extends over 13 amino acids. CDR3 residues: CASSQEDGSEQYF. CDR3 DNA sequence: TGCGCCAGCAGCCAAGAAGATGGATCCGAGCAGTACTTC.

This clonotype was picked up many times. The rearrangement joins TRBV20-1 to TRBJ2-7; TRBD1 matches 7 bases. With 3 bases clipped from V and 4 bases from J, the junction kept 9 bases outside the gene matches. The CDR3 has 14 amino acids. The germline gives CDR1 DFQATT, CDR2 SNEGSKA (reference sequence). The CDR3 region is CSASEPGGSYEQYF. CDR3 nucleotide sequence: TGCAGTGCTAGTGAGCCAGGGGGTTCTTACGAGCAGTACTTC.

In its sample, this clonotype was seen many times. The V gene is TRBV5-1, the J gene TRBJ1-1, with D unclear. Germline V gene data show CDR1 as SGHRS and CDR2 as YFSETQ. Trimming shortened V by 1 base and J by 0 bases, and 16 bases separated the two germline ends. The CDR3 covers 17 residues. CDR3 sequence: CASSLFLLDVLNTEAFF. Written as DNA, the CDR3 is TGCGCCAGCAGCTTGTTTCTGTTGGACGTCCTGAACACTGAAGCTTTCTTT. Full variable domain (rest looked up from reference TRBV5-1 and TRBJ1-1): KAGVTQTPRYLIKTRGQQVTLSCSPISGHRSVSWYQQTPGQGLQFLFEYFSETQRNKGNFPGRFSGRQFSNSRSEMNVSTLELGDSALYLCASSLFLLDVLNTEAFFGQGTRLTVV.

The rearrangement joins TRBV30 to TRBJ1-5; D unclear. The V gene's germline CDR1 is GTSNPN and CDR2 SVGIG (reference sequence). V gave up 1 base and J gave up 5 bases, with 12 bases separating them. The CDR3 is made up of 14 amino acids. The CDR3 nucleotides are TGTGCCTGGAGTGCCCCCTGGGAGGATCAGCCCCAGCATTTT. It is translated as CAWSAPWEDQPQHF.

On this clonotype itself: It is unclear where the CDR3 begins or ends on the DNA, so no DNA is shown, and the CDR3 is as TCRdb lists it. The rearrangement uses TRBV27 and TRBJ1-1; TRBD1 was called by the table and not checked on the DNA. The germline V gene has CDR1 MNHEY and CDR2 SMNVEV (reference sequence). With termini counted, the CDR3 has 18 amino acids. This CDR3 reads CASSWGQGASFGNTEACF.

This chain's CDR3 is CSASAPSGEETQYF. Written as DNA, the CDR3 is TGCAGTGCTTCAGCCCCCTCCGGGGAAGAGACCCAGTACTTC. This rearrangement joins TRBV20-1 to TRBJ2-5, with D possibly TRBD2 on 5 matching bases. The V gene lost 5 bases and the J gene lost 3 bases, with 16 bases spanning the gap. CDR3 size: 14 residues. Germline CDR1 and CDR2: DFQATT and SNEGSKA (reference sequence).

This clonotype was picked up a small number of times. A read error may be the cause here, since a much bigger clone is one base away. V gene TRBV6-5 combines with J gene TRBJ1-1; D is perhaps TRBD1 (6 bases). Germline CDR1 is MNHEY and CDR2 is SVGAGI. This CDR3 region has 14 residues. The CDR3, as DNA: TGTGCCAGCAGGCGGGGGGGGGCTGGAACTGAAGCTTGCTTT. This codes for CASRRGGAGTEACF.

This clonotype was detected many times. The chain recombines TRBV6-1 with TRBJ2-7; unclear D gene. V was trimmed by 5 bases and J by 5 bases, leaving 16 bases between them. Germline V lookup: CDR1 MNHNS, CDR2 SASEGT. The CDR3 consists of 14 residues. The CDR3 coding sequence is TGTGCCAGCAGTCCGCTAAATGACATCGACGAGCAGTACTTC. Translated: CASSPLNDIDEQYF.

This clonotype was seen repeatedly, ten times or more. The gene calls are TRBV18 and TRBJ1-3; D gene ambiguous. The CDR3 has 15 amino acids. V gave up 0 bases and J gave up 2 bases, with 8 bases separating them. CDR1 KGHSH and CDR2 LQKENI come from the germline V gene. The DNA of the CDR3 is TGTGCCAGCTCACCACCGTTAACCGCTGGAAACACCATATATTTT. It encodes CASSPPLTAGNTIYF.